This T cell receptor beta chain was recovered during a study of T cells after yellow fever vaccination. Study-wide results and limits: Sorted repertoires could include abundant contaminating clonotypes from bulk cells. Only a minor proportion of clonotypes was detected across both CD4 and CD8 compartments. A faster peak, day 5 versus 15, was reached by the weaker secondary response.

This clonotype has ten or more counts. Its target is unknown. As TCR cDNA was made by 5'RACE template switching, a universal primer site and UMIs were added. TCRdb passed the 5' RACE reads through MiXCR, listing each CDR3 protein once. The table includes fewer than 400,000 distinct CDR3 sequences, approximately 11% detected once. This receptor was obtained from a man between 18 and 35 years old who received the YFV17D yellow fever vaccine. The specimen was CD4+ T cells sorted from PBMCs, collected 45 days after the yellow fever booster vaccination.

The CDR3 nucleotides read TGTGCCAGCAGTACTCCCTCGGACAGGCCTATGAACACTGAAGCTTTCTTT. Its translation: CASSTPSDRPMNTEAFF. The chain uses TRBV6-2 or TRBV6-3 and TRBJ1-1, with 7 bases matching TRBD1. Germline CDR1 and CDR2: MNHEY and SVGEGT. V shed 5 bases, J shed 0 bases, and the junction held 12 bases outside the gene matches. The CDR3 is made up of 17 amino acids.